The clone carrying this TCR beta chain was recorded only once. The antigen remains undetermined. With V trimmed by 4 bases and J by 4 bases, 6 bases remained unmatched. Germline CDR1 reads SGHTA; CDR2 reads FQGTGA. CDR3 size: 14 residues. PCR employed 60 Vbeta and 13 Jbeta primers. Data came from immunoSEQ multiplex PCR; TCRdb stores just in-frame clones and leaves some out. The sample gives about 150,000 clones, approximately 80% of which show up once; roughly 2.7% is in the top ten. The donors gave bone marrow, and they were healthy. The data were obtained in a study of cytomegalovirus exposure and HLA in healthy donors. General study findings and limits: The study carried out a later analysis of TCR beta sequences. It associated roughly 17,000 of them with specific HLA alleles at a false discovery rate of 0.05.

Sequenced input: PBMCs. The chain uses TRBV7-3 and TRBJ2-5, with TRBD1 matching 7 bases. This clonotype was sampled from a boy aged 2 to 10 in good health and CMV-seronegative. This CDR3 reads CASSSHRGAETQYF. In nucleotides, the CDR3 is TGTGCCAGCAGCTCGCACAGGGGTGCAGAGACCCAGTACTTC.